The T cell receptor beta chain described here comes from a study of blood T cell repertoires in COVID-19. Study as a whole: T cells, B-cell-depleted T cells, or PBMCs supplied cDNA or gDNA.

This clone was recorded a few times. The study drew participants aged 18 to 89 years from about two dozen US areas. Grouping used clinical history reported by participants in a survey and questionnaire. As handled by the study authors: From reference gene primer amplification, estimates of nucleated cell counts were derived. The protocol was immunoSEQ multiplex PCR, while the TCRdb copy is restricted to in-frame clones and leaves out a portion. That table gives V, J and clone size, and the DNA gave D and trimming. This sample has some 200,000 clones, with approximately 86% found just once. The CDR3 has 15 amino acids. Germline assignment: CDR1 SGHRS and CDR2 YFSETQ. V lost 5 bases and J lost 0, with 12 bases in between.

Material for sequencing was PBMCs or T cells enriched from blood (not recorded which). The source of this sequence is a woman in her sixties with acute COVID-19. This rearrangement joins TRBV5-1 to TRBJ2-4; D perhaps matches TRBD2 (6 bases). The CDR3 coding sequence is TGCGCCAGCAGTGCTGGGAGGATAGCCAAAAACATTCAGTACTTC. Translated: CASSAGRIAKNIQYF.